Below, one T cell receptor beta chain is given with its context. Its target is unknown. TCRdb's copy holds only in-frame clones and misses some; the assay was immunoSEQ multiplex PCR. The sample lists around 940,000 clones, 76% occurring once. V trimming: 7 bases; J trimming: 2 bases; junction bases outside the gene matches: 8. CDR3 length equals 15 residues. Per germline, CDR1 LGHNT and CDR2 FRNRAP. The data were obtained in a study of shared clonotypes between healthy human individuals. For the study at large: CD4 naive and memory got three plates each, CD8 naive two, CD8 memory one. Notes on the study in general: In general, naive subsets displayed greater estimated richness than memory subsets did.

It was into CD45RA+ naive and CD45RA-negative memory subsets that the CD4+ cells were split. V gene TRBV12-5 combines with J gene TRBJ2-3; the match to TRBD1 covers 8 bases. The sample comprised memory CD4+ T cells sorted from blood. Subset meaning: CD45RA-negative fraction. This TCR derives from a man younger than 35 in good health. CDR3 protein: CASAPGQGATDTQYF. CDR3 DNA sequence: TGTGCTAGTGCCCCGGGGCAGGGGGCCACAGATACGCAGTATTTT.